The subject of this entry is one T cell receptor beta chain. These data belong to a study of CD8+CD57+ T cells in acquired aplastic anemia. Genomic DNA, serving as template, underwent TCR beta VDJ and CDR3 profiling. TCRdb called the reads again in MiXCR, with one record for every CDR3 protein. The repertoire holds about 400,000 distinct CDR3 sequences, with 55% to 70% as singletons. The CDR3 has 14 residues. Germline lookup yields CDR1 SSHAT and CDR2 FNYEAQ (reference sequence). V was clipped by 5 bases and J by 10 bases; unmatched bases: 8. Sequencing was done on a sample of sorted CD4+, CD8+, or CD8+CD57+ T cells (not recorded which) from PBMCs. The sequence derives from a human donor in good health, serving as a control. The J gene is TRBJ1-6, the V gene TRBV7-7; 7 bases line up with TRBD1. The CDR3 bases are TGTGCCAGCAGCGCTGAGGGACAGTTATCACCCCTCCACTTT. This codes for CASSAEGQLSPLHF.